Below, one T cell receptor (beta chain) is given with its context. Data came from immunoSEQ multiplex PCR; TCRdb stores just in-frame clones and leaves some out. The profile shows about 190,000 clones, approximately 79% of them singletons. This record belongs to a study of blood T cell repertoires in COVID-19. This CDR3 has 16 amino acids. V trimming: 4 bases; J trimming: 2 bases; junction bases outside the gene matches: 9. Germline loops: CDR1 SGHDN, CDR2 FVKESK. Sequencing was carried out using peripheral blood. The V and J genes are TRBV14 and TRBJ2-7; 9 nucleotides line up with TRBD1. This sequence originates from a woman in her forties or fifties with acute or convalescent COVID-19. CDR3 sequence reads: CASSPLVRTGAYEQYF. The CDR3 DNA reads TGTGCCAGCAGCCCTCTGGTAAGGACAGGGGCCTACGAGCAGTACTTC.